The clone carrying this T cell receptor beta chain was seen only a few times. V was trimmed by 3 bases and J by 8 bases, leaving 24 bases between them. Germline V gene lookup returns CDR1 SGHRS and CDR2 YFSETQ. The CDR3 sequence is 17 residues long. The data stem from a study of blood T cell repertoires in COVID-19. Overall study: From the United States, Italy and Spain came samples of acute and convalescent COVID-19. PBMCs, B-cell-depleted T cells, or T cells were the source of the cDNA or gDNA that made up the material.

As originally analysed: Reference gene primer amplification gave estimated nucleated cell counts. TCRdb's copy holds only in-frame clones and misses some; the assay was immunoSEQ multiplex PCR. V, J and clone size reflect that table, while D and trimming were determined from the DNA. The table has around 120,000 clones, around 78% seen once. The chain carries TRBV5-1 and TRBJ2-1; a possible D gene is TRBD1 (6 bases). This clonotype was sampled from a man aged 25 to 40 with acute or convalescent COVID-19. Material: peripheral blood. The CDR3 nucleotides read TGCGCCAGCAGCTACTTAGGGGGTCGTTCCCTTTATGATGAGCAGTTCTTC. This encodes CASSYLGGRSLYDEQFF.